These 23 T cell receptor beta chains were sequenced from one sample in a study of blood T cell repertoires in COVID-19. TCRdb's table, derived via immunoSEQ multiplex PCR, lists solely in-frame clones and lacks some. Among 120,000 to 150,000 clones, around 80% were seen once, and the ten largest hold about 1.5%. What was sequenced was PBMCs or T cells enriched from blood (not recorded which). The receptors shown here come from a woman between 18 and 29 years old who had been exposed to COVID-19.

The table lists this clone with a count of one. This chain links TRBV29-1 with TRBJ1-4; 9 nucleotides align to TRBD1. The CDR3 has 13 residues. CDR1 is SQVTM, CDR2 ANQGSEA, per germline. V lost 6 bases to trimming and J lost 8 bases; unmatched junction nucleotides: 7. The CDR3 DNA follows: TGCAGCGTCGCAACAGGGGGCTGGGAAAAACTGTTTTTT. As protein: CSVATGGWEKLFF.

The J gene is TRBJ1-2, the V gene TRBV13; D gene unclear. This CDR3 is 13 amino acids long. V was shortened by 2 bases and J by 4 bases, with 8 bases between the two germline ends. Germline assignment: CDR1 PRHDT and CDR2 FYEKMQ (reference sequence). In nucleotides, the CDR3 is TGTGCCAGCAGCTTAAGAGGGCCCTATGGCTACACCTTC. As protein: CASSLRGPYGYTF.

The CDR3 coding sequence is TGTGCCAGCAGTCCCGTCGGCGGACTAGATCAGTACGAGCAGTACTTC. This sequence encodes CASSPVGGLDQYEQYF. V is TRBV27 and J is TRBJ2-7; 7 bases map to TRBD2. The CDR3 runs to 16 residues. Germline V gene lookup returns CDR1 MNHEY and CDR2 SMNVEV (reference sequence). V shed 5 bases and J 4 bases; nucleotides not matched to a gene: 14.

J is TRBJ2-4 and V is TRBV28, with TRBD2 as a possible D gene (7 bases). This CDR3 comprises 14 residues. The V end lost 6 bases, the J end lost 6 bases, and 15 bases lay between the germline ends. Germline-derived CDR1 and CDR2 are MDHEN and SYDVKM. DNA for the CDR3: TGTGCCAGCAGCTCCCCAGGGGAGGGAAACATTCAGTACTTC. It is translated as CASSSPGEGNIQYF.

This clone showed up just a few times. The rearrangement joins TRBV19 to TRBJ1-2; D unclear. Germline V gene data show CDR1 as LNHDA and CDR2 as SQIVND (reference sequence). CDR3 length: 14 residues. The V end was cut by 3 bases, the J end by 2 bases, with 10 bases between. The CDR3 nucleotides are TGTGCCAGTAGTATTCAGACGGAGAACTATGGCTACACCTTC. Its translation: CASSIQTENYGYTF.

This chain uses TRBV7-6 with TRBJ2-1, with 7 positions matching TRBD2. In germline, CDR1 is SGHVS, CDR2 FNYEAQ. V was pared by 2 bases and J by 8 bases, with 9 bases of the junction left unmatched. The CDR3 runs to 15 residues. The CDR3 reads CASSLRAAGADEQFF. CDR3 in DNA: TGTGCCAGCAGCTTAAGGGCGGCGGGAGCGGATGAGCAGTTCTTC.

The J gene is TRBJ1-6, the V gene TRBV19; the match to TRBD1 covers 8 bases. The CDR3 consists of 15 residues. Germline-derived CDR1 and CDR2 are LNHDA and SQIVND (reference sequence). Trimming took 2 bases from V and 7 from J; bases not matched to a gene: 4. The DNA of the CDR3 is TGTGCCAGTAGTATACAGGGGGCGACGAATTCACCCCTCCACTTT. Residues: CASSIQGATNSPLHF. Full variable domain (rest looked up from reference TRBV19 and TRBJ1-6): DGGITQSPKYLFRKEGQNVTLSCEQNLNHDAMYWYRQDPGQGLRLIYYSQIVNDFQKGDIAEGYSVSREKKESFPLTVTSAQKNPTAFYLCASSIQGATNSPLHFGNGTRLTVT.

This chain links TRBV27 with TRBJ2-1; 9 bases fit TRBD2. CDR1 MNHEY and CDR2 SMNVEV come from the germline V gene (reference sequence). CDR3 length equals 11 residues. The junction had 2 bases not matched to a gene; V was cut back by 7 bases and J by 10 bases. The CDR3 bases are TGTGCCAGCACTAGCGGGATAGAGCAGTTCTTC. Amino acid sequence: CASTSGIEQFF.

A few counts support this clone. The chain is built from TRBV6-2 or TRBV6-3 and TRBJ2-2; D is undetermined. The CDR3 has 16 amino acids. CDR1 is MNHEY, CDR2 SVGEGT, per germline. V lost 4 bases to trimming and J lost 5 bases, with 17 bases between them. Here the CDR3 reads CASSSPRVYKTGELFF. The CDR3 DNA reads as TGTGCCAGCAGTTCACCCCGGGTCTATAAGACCGGGGAGCTGTTTTTT.

The V and J genes are TRBV27 and TRBJ1-1; tentatively, D is TRBD1 (6 bases). V dropped 6 bases and J dropped 4 bases, with 12 bases sitting between them. In germline, CDR1 is MNHEY, CDR2 SMNVEV (reference sequence). The CDR3 spans 13 residues. The CDR3 spells CASRYQGFTEAFF. For the CDR3, the DNA is TGTGCCAGCAGGTACCAGGGGTTCACTGAAGCTTTCTTT.

The V call is TRBV5-1, the J call TRBJ2-7; 7 nucleotides agree with TRBD2. The CDR3 extends over 15 amino acids. Trimming at V came to 4 bases and at J to 0 bases, leaving 7 bases not matched to a gene. CDR1 and CDR2 from the germline V gene are SGHRS and YFSETQ. This CDR3 is CASSGRSGGSYEQYF. The CDR3 DNA sequence: TGCGCCAGCAGCGGCAGGTCGGGGGGCTCCTACGAGCAGTACTTC.

The chain recombines TRBV6-5 with TRBJ2-3, with D perhaps TRBD1 (5 bases). Trimming stripped 2 bases from V and 2 bases from J, with 14 bases between. The CDR3 consists of 16 residues. Germline-derived CDR1 and CDR2 are MNHEY and SVGAGI. The CDR3 is CASSYRQPNPTDTQYF. Here the CDR3 DNA reads TGTGCCAGCAGTTACAGACAGCCCAACCCCACAGATACGCAGTATTTT.

This sequence joins TRBV7-9 and TRBJ2-5; perhaps TRBD2 as D (5 bases). V was cut by 6 bases and J by 4 bases, with 12 bases left in between. The CDR3 has 13 residues. Germline V gene data show CDR1 as SEHNR and CDR2 as FQNEAQ (reference sequence). The CDR3, as DNA: TGTGCCAGCAGTCGACTACCCGGAGAGACCCAGTACTTC. Translated, it gives CASSRLPGETQYF.

V and J are TRBV6-1 and TRBJ2-2; D unresolved. Trimming left V 2 bases short and J 5 bases short, with 12 bases between. Germline values: CDR1 MNHNS, CDR2 SASEGT. The CDR3 has 15 amino acids. The CDR3, as DNA: TGTGCCAGCAGTGAACCCGGAGATAGGACCGGGGAGCTGTTTTTT. Its protein product is CASSEPGDRTGELFF.

V and J are TRBV4-1 and TRBJ2-6; 8 nucleotides line up with TRBD2. Unmatched junction bases numbered 9, after V lost 0 bases and J lost 2 bases. From germline, CDR1 is MGHRA and CDR2 YSYEKL. The CDR3 is 19 residues long. The CDR3 loop is CASSQDLAGSRAGANVLTF. In nucleotides, the CDR3 is TGCGCCAGCAGCCAAGATCTAGCGGGCTCTAGAGCTGGGGCCAACGTCCTGACTTTC.

The chain has TRBV3-1 (or the pseudogene TRBV3-2) and TRBJ2-7, with D possibly matching TRBD2 (6 bases). Germline CDR1 reads LGHDT; CDR2 reads YNNKEL (reference sequence). The CDR3 has 15 amino acids. V was trimmed by 4 bases and J by 2 bases, leaving 15 bases between them. The DNA of the CDR3 is TGTGCCAGCAGCCTTCAAGCGGGCGCTGCCTACGAGCAGTACTTC. Its protein is CASSLQAGAAYEQYF.

CDR3 nucleotides: TGCGCCAGCAGCGAGGGACTAGCGGGAGGTGTGTACTTC. Translation: CASSEGLAGGVYF. The chain employs TRBV5-1 and TRBJ2-4, with 15 positions matching TRBD2. J lost 15 bases, V lost 4 bases, and 5 bases had no gene match. CDR1 and CDR2 (germline): SGHRS, YFSETQ. The CDR3 loop spans 13 amino acids.

The chain uses TRBV4-1 and TRBJ1-2; TRBD1 agrees at 10 bases. CDR1 is MGHRA and CDR2 is YSYEKL in the germline V gene. J gave up 3 bases and V 1 base, and 2 bases lay outside the gene matches. The CDR3 loop spans 15 amino acids. The CDR3 sequence is CASSQVGTGDYGYTF. DNA of the CDR3: TGCGCCAGCAGCCAAGTCGGGACAGGGGACTATGGCTACACCTTC.

The chain carries TRBV6-5 and TRBJ2-2, with D possibly TRBD2 on 6 matching bases. V lost 4 bases and J 7 bases, leaving 10 bases between the germline ends. CDR3 length: 13 residues. Germline CDR1 and CDR2: MNHEY and SVGAGI. CDR3 region: CASSFGGGGELFF. The CDR3 bases are TGTGCCAGCAGTTTCGGGGGTGGCGGGGAGCTGTTTTTT.

The chain is built from TRBV5-4 and TRBJ2-3; TRBD2 matches at 7 bases. The CDR3 covers 16 residues. V shed 4 bases and J 2 bases; nucleotides not matched to a gene: 10. The germline gives CDR1 SGHNT, CDR2 YYREEE (reference sequence). The CDR3 coding sequence is TGTGCCAGCAGCCCCCCAGAGGCGGGAGTCACAGATACGCAGTATTTT. Its translation: CASSPPEAGVTDTQYF.

The chain joins TRBV7-3 to TRBJ2-3; 7 bases agree with TRBD2. The CDR3 consists of 14 residues. V trimming: 2 bases; J trimming: 8 bases; junction bases outside the gene matches: 7. Germline V gives CDR1 SGHTA, CDR2 FQGTGA. The CDR3 protein is CASSLALGEGTQYF. The CDR3 DNA reads as TGTGCCAGCAGCTTAGCTTTAGGGGAGGGTACGCAGTATTTT.

CDR3 DNA: TGTGCCAGCAGCGTACAGGGTTTAGGGGGTCATGGCTACACCTTC. This gives the protein CASSVQGLGGHGYTF. The V and J genes are TRBV9 and TRBJ1-2, with TRBD1 as a possible D gene (6 bases). V was pared by 1 base and J by 6 bases, with 16 bases between. This CDR3 contains 15 residues. In germline, CDR1 is SGDLS, CDR2 YYNGEE.

J is TRBJ1-5 and V is TRBV6-2 or TRBV6-3; D is uncertain. Trimming left V 0 bases short and J 4 bases short, with 16 bases between. The V gene's germline CDR1 is MNHEY and CDR2 SVGEGT. The CDR3 spans 17 residues. Here the CDR3 reads CASSYSASGVINQPQHF. CDR3 nucleotide sequence: TGTGCCAGCAGTTACTCCGCTTCGGGTGTAATTAATCAGCCCCAGCATTTT.